Shown below are 13 T cell receptor beta chains from a single sample sequenced in a study of blood T cell repertoires in COVID-19. The repertoire was sequenced with immunoSEQ multiplex PCR; TCRdb's copy has only in-frame clones and lacks some. This sample has over 200,000 clones, with around 83% found just once. The sequenced sample consisted of PBMCs or T cells enriched from blood (not recorded which). These receptors were collected from a woman aged 40 to 50 who had recovered from COVID-19.

A few counts support this clone. The V and J genes are TRBV18 and TRBJ1-4; TRBD1 agrees at 11 bases. The V and J ends lost 1 base and 6 bases, in that order; junction bases with no gene match: 1. Per germline, CDR1 KGHSH and CDR2 LQKENI. The CDR3 extends over 15 amino acids. Here the CDR3 reads CASSPRTGGYEKLFF. The DNA for the CDR3 is TGTGCCAGCTCACCACGGACAGGGGGCTATGAAAAACTGTTTTTT.

The V and J genes are TRBV5-4 and TRBJ2-7; 9 bases fit TRBD2. V trimming: 0 bases; J trimming: 1 base; junction bases outside the gene matches: 2. The CDR3 length is 15 residues. In germline, CDR1 is SGHNT, CDR2 YYREEE (reference sequence). The CDR3, as DNA: TGTGCCAGCAGCTTGGCTAGCGGGACTTCCTACGAGCAGTACGTC. Its protein product is CASSLASGTSYEQYV.

The V call is TRBV12-5, the J call TRBJ2-5; the match to TRBD1 covers 7 bases. CDR1 and CDR2 (germline): LGHNT, FRNRAP. The CDR3 is 14 residues long. Trimming took 6 bases from V and 3 from J; bases not matched to a gene: 7. CDR3 in amino acids: CASGASGTEETQYF. The DNA of the CDR3 is TGTGCTAGTGGCGCTTCCGGGACAGAAGAGACCCAGTACTTC.

The chain uses TRBV18 and TRBJ1-1; D is undetermined. CDR1 and CDR2 from the germline V gene are KGHSH and LQKENI. V lost 3 bases and J lost 4, with 9 bases in between. CDR3 size: 13 residues. Written as DNA, the CDR3 is TGTGCCAGCTCACCTACGGGGAGCACTGAAGCTTTCTTT. Encoded protein: CASSPTGSTEAFF.

This chain's CDR3 is CASRFSRVGSPLHF. Written as DNA, the CDR3 is TGTGCCAGCAGATTCTCCAGGGTTGGTTCACCCCTCCACTTT. The chain employs TRBV27 and TRBJ1-6, with a tentative D call TRBD1 (5 bases). The CDR3 sequence is 14 residues long. Trimming removed 6 bases from V and 9 bases from J, with 15 bases in between. The V gene's germline CDR1 is MNHEY and CDR2 SMNVEV (reference sequence).

The chain combines TRBV11-3 with TRBJ2-1; 7 positions match TRBD1. CDR3 size: 14 residues. The trim removed 4 bases at V and 4 bases at J, leaving 4 bases unmatched. From germline, CDR1 is SGHNT and CDR2 YENEEA. CDR3: CASSWDSTYNEQFF. In DNA, the CDR3 is TGTGCCAGCAGCTGGGACAGCACTTACAATGAGCAGTTCTTC.

V is TRBV18 and J is TRBJ1-2; a possible D gene is TRBD1 (5 bases). V lost 2 bases, J lost 6 bases, and 19 bases lay in between. The germline CDR1 and CDR2 sequences are KGHSH and LQKENI. CDR3 length: 16 residues. CDR3 nucleotides: TGTGCCAGCTCACCAATAATGATCGGCAGGGAAGATGGCTACACCTTC. Translation gives CASSPIMIGREDGYTF. The variable domain in full, with the rest retrieved from reference TRBV18 and TRBJ1-2, is NAGVMQNPRHLVRRRGQEARLRCSPMKGHSHVYWYRQLPEEGLKFMVYLQKENIIDESGMPKERFSAEFPKEGPSILRIQQVVRGDSAAYFCASSPIMIGREDGYTFGSGTRLTVV.

The rearrangement uses TRBV7-2 and TRBJ2-7, with a weak D call TRBD2 (6 bases). V lost 5 bases and J lost 3, with 20 bases in between. The CDR3 totals 16 residues. Germline V gives CDR1 SGHTA, CDR2 FQGNSA. CDR3 nucleotide sequence: TGTGCCAGCAGCCCCAGAAGCGGGCCCTTTCTCTACGAGCAGTACTTC. It is translated as CASSPRSGPFLYEQYF.

The chain employs TRBV7-7 and TRBJ2-3, with 9 positions matching TRBD1. The CDR3 consists of 15 residues. V was clipped by 5 bases and J by 3 bases; unmatched bases: 6. The germline V gene has CDR1 SSHAT and CDR2 FNYEAQ (reference sequence). Here the CDR3 DNA reads TGTGCCAGCAGCCGGGGACAGGGTCCGACAGATACGCAGTATTTT. It translates to CASSRGQGPTDTQYF.

The chain employs TRBV3-1 (or the pseudogene TRBV3-2) and TRBJ2-7, with D possibly being TRBD2 (6 bases). CDR1 and CDR2 from the germline V gene are LGHDT and YNNKEL (reference sequence). The ends were cut back, 0 bases at V and 4 bases at J, with 16 bases in the middle. This CDR3 contains 16 residues. Here the CDR3 DNA reads TGTGCCAGCAGCCAAGAATCCGGAGGGGTTTGTTACGAGCAGTACGTC. Amino acids: CASSQESGGVCYEQYV.

The J gene is TRBJ1-5, the V gene TRBV6-1; D not certain. Germline loops: CDR1 MNHNS, CDR2 SASEGT. V was shortened by 4 bases and J by 5 bases, with 21 bases between the two germline ends. This CDR3 is built from 17 residues. The CDR3: CASSARTRAAGDQPQHF. CDR3 nucleotide sequence: TGTGCCAGCAGTGCACGAACAAGGGCGGCGGGAGATCAGCCCCAGCATTTT.

This chain connects TRBV27 to TRBJ2-1; 7 bases match TRBD2. The CDR3 runs to 15 residues. Looked up from germline, CDR1 is MNHEY and CDR2 is SMNVEV (reference sequence). V lost 7 bases to trimming and J lost 6 bases; unmatched junction nucleotides: 12. CDR3 coding DNA: TGTGCCAGCACCCCTTTAACGGGAGGTAGCAATGAGCAGTTCTTC. It codes for CASTPLTGGSNEQFF.

This clone appeared a single time. V is TRBV6-5 and J is TRBJ1-1; D is possibly TRBD1 (6 bases). V was cut by 6 bases and J by 2 bases, with 16 bases left in between. The V gene's germline CDR1 is MNHEY and CDR2 SVGAGI. The CDR3 is 15 residues long. Here the CDR3 DNA reads TGTGCCAGCAGCTCCGTACAGGGAAGCAACACTGAAGCTTTCTTT. It specifies CASSSVQGSNTEAFF.